What follows are 32 T cell receptor beta chains derived from one specimen sequenced in a study of PD-L1 blockade in urothelial cancer (dated by TCRdb to about 2017). Libraries were prepared through the immunoSEQ multiplex PCR assay. Entries here come from immuneACCESS through TCRdb and include only in-frame sequences with V and J called. Some clones fail to appear in such tables; in the studies checked, an unresolved V gene covers under half of the shortfall, and the cause of the remainder is unknown. The sample contains roughly 29,000 clones, 84% of them found a single time. The ten top clones hold 2.5% to 3% of the sample. The sample's time point label is to be understood as: peripheral blood 6 weeks after treatment start. This sample comprised PBMCs, obtained around atezolizumab (anti-PD-L1) treatment. These TCRs come from a man aged 65 to 85 with urothelial cancer.

The rearrangement links TRBV27 to TRBJ2-7, with D perhaps matching TRBD2 (5 bases). V dropped 5 bases and J dropped 3 bases, with 11 bases sitting between them. Germline CDR1 MNHEY, CDR2 SMNVEV (reference sequence). The CDR3 totals 13 residues. CDR3 protein: CASSQLTSYEQYF. For the CDR3, the DNA is TGTGCCAGCAGTCAACTAACTAGCTACGAGCAGTACTTC.

This clone appeared once. J is TRBJ2-3 and V is TRBV7-2; D might be TRBD1 (6 bases). Germline loops: CDR1 SGHTA, CDR2 FQGNSA. V was cut by 1 base and J by 5 bases, with 13 bases left in between. The CDR3 is 15 residues long. CDR3 amino acids: CASSLDGKGEDTQYF. CDR3 DNA: TGTGCCAGCAGCTTAGACGGGAAGGGGGAAGATACGCAGTATTTT.

The chain's CDR3 is CASTGNSYEQYF. As DNA, the CDR3 is TGTGCCAGTACGGGTAACTCCTACGAGCAGTACTTC. The chain has TRBV19 and TRBJ2-7; D is unresolved. Trimming took 7 bases from V and 0 from J, leaving 7 bases between them. Germline values: CDR1 LNHDA, CDR2 SQIVND (reference sequence). This CDR3 comprises 12 residues. Drawing the rest from reference TRBV19 and TRBJ2-7, the complete variable domain is DGGITQSPKYLFRKEGQNVTLSCEQNLNHDAMYWYRQDPGQGLRLIYYSQIVNDFQKGDIAEGYSVSREKKESFPLTVTSAQKNPTAFYLCASTGNSYEQYFGPGTRLTVT.

The chain is built from TRBV7-9 and TRBJ2-5, with D unclear. Trimming stripped 3 bases from V and 5 bases from J, with 4 bases between. Germline CDR1 is SEHNR and CDR2 is FQNEAQ (reference sequence). The CDR3 has 11 residues. The CDR3 nucleotides are TGTGCCAGCAGCTTTTCGGAGACCCAGTACTTC. It yields the protein CASSFSETQYF.

The chain combines TRBV7-3 with TRBJ1-1; maybe TRBD1 (5 bases). CDR1 SGHTA and CDR2 FQGTGA come from the germline V gene. This CDR3 region has 13 residues. V gave up 5 bases and J gave up 1 base, with 8 bases separating them. The CDR3 region is CASSIDRNTEAFF. In DNA, the CDR3 is TGTGCCAGCAGCATCGACAGGAACACTGAAGCTTTCTTT.

This chain joins TRBV12-5 and TRBJ1-2; 7 nucleotides agree with TRBD1. The ends lost 6 bases at V and 4 bases at J; junction bases unmatched: 5. Per germline, CDR1 LGHNT and CDR2 FRNRAP. This CDR3 spans 13 amino acids. This CDR3 is CASGNSGGYGYTF. CDR3 nucleotides: TGTGCTAGTGGAAATTCAGGGGGCTATGGCTACACCTTC.

V and J are TRBV7-2 and TRBJ2-7; D is uncertain. Trimming took off 2 bases at V and 7 bases at J, with 6 bases between the two ends. In germline, CDR1 is SGHTA, CDR2 FQGNSA. The CDR3 consists of 11 residues. The CDR3, as DNA: TGTGCCAGCAGCTTATCTTATGAGCAGTACTTC. Translation: CASSLSYEQYF.

This clone was seen a handful of times. CDR3 DNA: TGTGCCAGCAGCTTCACTAGTATGAACACTGAAGCTTTCTTT. Its translation is CASSFTSMNTEAFF. The chain has TRBV7-9 and TRBJ1-1; D call uncertain. Deletions cut 3 bases from V and 0 bases from J, with 8 bases between. This CDR3 has 14 amino acids. CDR1 is SEHNR and CDR2 is FQNEAQ in the germline V gene (reference sequence).

V is TRBV11-2 and J is TRBJ1-1, with 9 bases identical to TRBD1. CDR1 and CDR2 from the germline V gene are SGHAT and FQNNGV. CDR3 length: 12 residues. V was clipped by 6 bases and J by 10 bases; unmatched bases: 6. In DNA form, the CDR3 reads TGTGCCAGCAGTTTCACAGGGGGCCGAGCTTTCTTT. This sequence encodes CASSFTGGRAFF.

V and J are TRBV9 and TRBJ2-3, with a weak D call TRBD2 (6 bases). Per the germline V gene, CDR1 is SGDLS and CDR2 is YYNGEE. The CDR3 consists of 15 residues. Trimming removed 0 bases at V and 6 bases at J, with 14 bases between. CDR3 amino acids: CASSVVTGEGDTQYF. The CDR3 DNA follows: TGTGCCAGCAGCGTAGTGACGGGAGAGGGGGATACGCAGTATTTT. Drawing the rest from reference TRBV9 and TRBJ2-3, the complete variable domain is DSGVTQTPKHLITATGQRVTLRCSPRSGDLSVYWYQQSLDQGLQFLIQYYNGEERAKGNILERFSAQQFPDLHSELNLSSLELGDSALYFCASSVVTGEGDTQYFGPGTRLTVL.

The gene calls are TRBV18 and TRBJ2-5, with D possibly being TRBD2 (5 bases). Trimming shortened V by 6 bases and J by 5 bases, and 13 bases separated the two germline ends. Per the germline V gene, CDR1 is KGHSH and CDR2 is LQKENI. The CDR3 totals 13 residues. CDR3: CASSLGIPETQYF. The CDR3 bases are TGTGCCAGCTCTCTCGGGATCCCGGAGACCCAGTACTTC. The full variable domain, completed using reference TRBV18 and TRBJ2-5, is NAGVMQNPRHLVRRRGQEARLRCSPMKGHSHVYWYRQLPEEGLKFMVYLQKENIIDESGMPKERFSAEFPKEGPSILRIQQVVRGDSAAYFCASSLGIPETQYFGPGTRLLVL.

V gene TRBV6-6 combines with J gene TRBJ1-1, with 7 bases matching TRBD1. J gave up 0 bases and V 4 bases, and 2 bases lay outside the gene matches. Germline-derived CDR1 and CDR2 are MNHNY and SVGAGI (reference sequence). CDR3 length equals 14 residues. The CDR3 region is CASSLQGMNTEAFF. CDR3 DNA: TGTGCCAGCAGTTTACAGGGGATGAACACTGAAGCTTTCTTT.

This chain connects TRBV4-2 to TRBJ2-1; 9 bases agree with TRBD2. Per the germline V gene, CDR1 is LGHNA and CDR2 is YNFKEQ. The CDR3 extends over 12 amino acids. Trimming took 3 bases from V and 15 from J; bases not matched to a gene: 6. CDR3 sequence reads: CASSQTGTSPFF. The CDR3 DNA reads TGTGCCAGCAGCCAGACCGGGACTAGCCCGTTCTTC.

The J gene is TRBJ2-5, the V gene TRBV12-5; the match to TRBD2 covers 13 bases. Germline CDR1 reads LGHNT; CDR2 reads FRNRAP. The CDR3 extends over 18 amino acids. Trimming at V came to 0 bases and at J to 5 bases, leaving 9 bases not matched to a gene. CDR3 sequence (DNA): TGTGCTAGTGGTTTGGTCCTTACTAGCGGGAGGGCCGGGGAGACCCAGTACTTC. It is translated as CASGLVLTSGRAGETQYF.

Here the CDR3 reads CASSLSGQAYNEQFF. The CDR3 nucleotides are TGTGCCAGCAGTTTATCGGGACAGGCCTACAATGAGCAGTTCTTC. J is TRBJ2-1 and V is TRBV6-6; 8 nucleotides align to TRBD1. Germline V gene sequence: CDR1 MNHNY, CDR2 SVGAGI (reference sequence). This CDR3 region has 15 residues. V lost 4 bases to trimming and J lost 2 bases; unmatched junction nucleotides: 4.

This clone has only one observation. This chain links TRBV5-5 with TRBJ2-4; D perhaps matches TRBD2 (5 bases). CDR1 SGHKS and CDR2 YYEKEE come from the germline V gene (reference sequence). V shed 0 bases and J shed 4 bases, with 5 bases lying between them. The CDR3 sequence is 13 residues long. The CDR3 is CASSLGGKNIQYF. In nucleotides, the CDR3 is TGTGCCAGCAGCTTGGGAGGGAAAAACATTCAGTACTTC.

The rearrangement links TRBV5-1 to TRBJ2-3; the match to TRBD1 covers 7 bases. The V gene's germline CDR1 is SGHRS and CDR2 YFSETQ. The CDR3 runs 16 residues. The trim removed 4 bases at V and 1 base at J, leaving 9 bases unmatched. CDR3 DNA: TGCGCCAGCAGCGAATCACAGGGGTGGCGCACAGATACGCAGTATTTT. Protein product: CASSESQGWRTDTQYF.

This clone turned up a few times. In DNA form, the CDR3 reads TGTGCCAGCAGTGGGCCTCTAGCGGGAAAATCTAGTTGGGAGCAGTTCTTC. Its translation: CASSGPLAGKSSWEQFF. The chain uses TRBV6-1 and TRBJ2-1, with 9 bases aligning to TRBD2. V was clipped by 4 bases and J by 10 bases; unmatched bases: 17. This CDR3 has 17 amino acids. Germline lookup yields CDR1 MNHNS and CDR2 SASEGT.

V and J are TRBV7-2 and TRBJ1-5, with 7 positions matching TRBD1. V shed 1 base, J shed 2 bases, and the junction held 5 bases outside the gene matches. Germline V gene sequence: CDR1 SGHTA, CDR2 FQGNSA. The length of the CDR3 is 16 residues. The CDR3 DNA is TGTGCCAGCAGCTTAGAGGGGGCTAGCGGCAATCAGCCCCAGCATTTT. This gives the protein CASSLEGASGNQPQHF.

This chain connects TRBV6-1 to TRBJ1-2, with D possibly being TRBD1 (5 bases). The germline V and J ends were trimmed by 5 bases and 4 bases, with 8 bases remaining between them. Germline loops: CDR1 MNHNS, CDR2 SASEGT. The CDR3 sequence is 12 residues long. The CDR3 DNA is TGTGCCAGCAGTCGGGGGGGCTATGGCTACACCTTC. Encoded protein: CASSRGGYGYTF.

The CDR3 bases are TGTGCCAGCAGTCTTGGGGCCTCTTCCTATGGCTACACCTTC. Translation: CASSLGASSYGYTF. This chain joins TRBV6-5 and TRBJ1-2, with a possible D match to TRBD1 (5 bases). Trimming pared 5 bases from V and 4 bases from J, leaving 14 bases between. Germline CDR1 is MNHEY and CDR2 is SVGAGI. There are 14 residues in the CDR3.

The rearrangement links TRBV19 to TRBJ1-6; 9 bases are shared with TRBD1. Germline CDR1 and CDR2: LNHDA and SQIVND (reference sequence). The length of the CDR3 is 16 residues. After removal of 5 bases from V and 2 bases from J, the junction contained 4 bases not matched to a gene. In DNA, the CDR3 is TGTGCCAGTAGTCCACAGGGGGCGACCTATAATTCACCCCTCCACTTT. Its translation: CASSPQGATYNSPLHF.

This clone showed up just a few times. This chain links TRBV9 with TRBJ2-1, with TRBD1 identical over 10 bases. J lost 5 bases, V lost 2 bases, and 4 bases had no gene match. The CDR3 contains 15 residues. CDR1 and CDR2 (germline): SGDLS, YYNGEE. This CDR3 reads CASSVRQGANNEQFF. Here the CDR3 DNA reads TGTGCCAGCAGCGTGCGACAGGGGGCCAACAATGAGCAGTTCTTC.

In regard to this clone: The sample holds other DNA sequences that translate to the same CDR3. The genes are TRBV18 and TRBJ1-4, with a weak D call TRBD1 (6 bases). This CDR3 comprises 15 residues. Between the trimmed V and J ends, which lost 0 bases and 7 bases, there was a span of 12 bases. The germline V gene has CDR1 KGHSH and CDR2 LQKENI. The CDR3 DNA reads TGTGCCAGCTCACCACCTAAGGGAGGGGGTGAAAAACTGTTTTTT. Its protein is CASSPPKGGGEKLFF.

The chain recombines TRBV7-2 with TRBJ2-1; 7 nucleotides agree with TRBD2. The CDR3 loop spans 15 amino acids. The V gene end was trimmed by 5 bases and the J gene end by 3 bases; junction bases not matched to a gene: 7. Germline V gene data show CDR1 as SGHTA and CDR2 as FQGNSA. CDR3 protein: CASSPGTNHYNEQFF. Written as DNA, the CDR3 is TGTGCCAGCAGCCCTGGGACTAACCACTACAATGAGCAGTTCTTC.

The chain joins TRBV19 to TRBJ1-2, with 7 bases matching TRBD1. CDR3 length: 12 amino acids. V dropped 10 bases and J dropped 5; count of bases not matched to a gene: 7. Per the germline V gene, CDR1 is LNHDA and CDR2 is SQIVND (reference sequence). The CDR3 nucleotides read TGTGCCACCTCGGACAGGTCTTATGGCTACACCTTC. Its protein product is CATSDRSYGYTF.

This rearrangement joins TRBV5-4 to TRBJ1-5; D not resolved. The V and J ends lost 1 base and 3 bases respectively, with 8 bases between them. Germline loops: CDR1 SGHNT, CDR2 YYREEE (reference sequence). The CDR3 loop spans 14 amino acids. The CDR3 loop reads CASSLRGDNQPQHF. The CDR3 DNA reads as TGTGCCAGCAGCTTGCGCGGAGACAATCAGCCCCAGCATTTT.

The chain combines TRBV23-1 with TRBJ2-7; the match to TRBD2 covers 7 bases. TRBV23-1 falls under the ORF class, with uncertain function. The CDR3 loop spans 13 amino acids. V lost 5 bases, J lost 4 bases, and 5 bases stayed unmatched. The CDR3 loop is CASSDQGGYEQYF. The CDR3 nucleotides are TGCGCCAGCAGTGACCAGGGAGGGTACGAGCAGTACTTC.

This chain connects TRBV2 to TRBJ1-1, with a weak D call TRBD1 (5 bases). The V gene's germline CDR1 is SNHLY and CDR2 FYNNEI. V was trimmed by 3 bases and J by 5 bases, leaving 13 bases between them. The CDR3 has 14 amino acids. CDR3 amino acids: CASSEGQGGTEAFF. CDR3 DNA: TGTGCCAGCAGTGAGGGGCAGGGAGGGACTGAAGCTTTCTTT.

This clone came up once. The gene calls are TRBV25-1 and TRBJ1-1, with TRBD1 as a possible D gene (5 bases). This CDR3 region has 15 residues. Between the trimmed V and J ends, which lost 2 bases and 2 bases, there was a span of 12 bases. The V gene's germline CDR1 is MGHDK and CDR2 SYGVNS. The CDR3 reads CASSESQGGNTEAFF. The CDR3 DNA is TGTGCCAGCAGTGAAAGCCAGGGAGGTAACACTGAAGCTTTCTTT.

The rearrangement uses TRBV2 and TRBJ1-2, with unresolved D. CDR1 is SNHLY and CDR2 is FYNNEI in the germline V gene. The CDR3 totals 13 residues. V gave up 4 bases and J gave up 8 bases, with 14 bases separating them. The CDR3 spells CASSVVEGNGYTF. As DNA, the CDR3 is TGTGCCAGCAGTGTCGTGGAGGGAAACGGCTACACCTTC.

J is TRBJ2-7 and V is TRBV15; D is perhaps TRBD2 (5 bases). Germline lookup yields CDR1 LNHNV and CDR2 YYDKDF (reference sequence). The CDR3 extends over 13 amino acids. Trimming shortened V by 5 bases and J by 3 bases, and 11 bases separated the two germline ends. CDR3 in amino acids: CATSVQGGYEQYF. In nucleotides, the CDR3 is TGTGCCACCAGCGTTCAAGGAGGCTACGAGCAGTACTTC.